This record covers a single T cell receptor (beta chain). The record originates from a study of T cell changes during pregnancy in multiple sclerosis. The method was immunoSEQ multiplex PCR; TCRdb's version includes in-frame clones alone and lacks a portion of them. Of roughly 57,000 clones detected, 80% to 90% appear once; the ten largest clones hold roughly 2.6%. This sequence was found in a female donor with multiple sclerosis, enrolled in a pregnancy study. Sequencing used peripheral blood, obtained in the first trimester of pregnancy.

In DNA, the CDR3 is TGCGCCAGCAGCCAAGTAGTGACAGGGGCCTATGGCTACACCTTC. This gives the protein CASSQVVTGAYGYTF. The V and J genes are TRBV4-3 and TRBJ1-2; 8 bases map to TRBD1. There are 15 residues in the CDR3. The V segment lost 1 base and the J segment 4 bases; nucleotides outside the gene matches: 5. Germline V gene sequence: CDR1 LGHNA, CDR2 YSLEER.